The rows below give T cell receptor beta chains drawn from one sample of a study of T cell clones after liver transplantation. Method: immunoSEQ multiplex PCR; TCRdb's copy keeps in-frame clones and lacks some. The sample shows over 90,000 clones, around 84% of them seen only once. The sample was CD4+ T cells from blood, taken around 4 years after liver transplant. These receptors were taken from a human patient who received a liver transplant. Some T cells may be graft donor cells. The CDR3 runs from the conserved cysteine through the conserved F or W. The D gene is left open where the match is weak. Expanded clones are given a class, and other clones once, few, many or no size at all.

V: TRBV6-6
J: TRBJ1-2
D: NA
size: NA
DNA: TGTGCCAGCAGGCCCCGGGCAGGAGCAAATGGCTACACCTTC
CDR3: CASRPRAGANGYTF

V: TRBV7-9
J: TRBJ1-3
D: NA
size: few
DNA: TGTGCCAGCAGCTTAGCCATCCCGGGAGTCACCATATATTTT
CDR3: CASSLAIPGVTIYF

V: TRBV19
J: TRBJ2-7
D: TRBD1
size: NA
DNA: TGTGCCAGTAGTGCGACCCGGGACAGGGGGTACGAGCAGTACTTC
CDR3: CASSATRDRGYEQYF

V: TRBV30
J: TRBJ1-1
D: NA
size: once
DNA: TGTGCCTGGAGCCACCGCCGCACTGAAGCTTTCTTT
CDR3: CAWSHRRTEAFF

V: TRBV27
J: TRBJ2-2
D: NA
size: NA
DNA: TGTGCCAGCAGTTCGAAGGGGCTTGGGACCGGGGAGCTGTTTTTT
CDR3: CASSSKGLGTGELFF

V: TRBV11-1
J: TRBJ2-5
D: TRBD2
size: NA
DNA: TGTGCCAGCAGCTTAGGGCTAGCGGGGTCGTACCAAGAGACCCAGTACTTC
CDR3: CASSLGLAGSYQETQYF

V: TRBV29-1
J: TRBJ1-2
D: TRBD1
size: NA
DNA: TGCAGCGTCCGGGACAGGGATAACTATGGCTACACCTTC
CDR3: CSVRDRDNYGYTF

V: TRBV19
J: TRBJ2-6
D: NA
size: NA
DNA: TGTGCCAGTATTAGTAGAGGGTCCCCCGGCTCTGGGGCCAACGTCCTGACTTTC
CDR3: CASISRGSPGSGANVLTF

V: TRBV5-1
J: TRBJ1-1
D: NA
size: NA
DNA: TGCGCCAGCAGCTCAGGACGAACCATGAACACTGAAGCTTTCTTT
CDR3: CASSSGRTMNTEAFF

V: TRBV7-9
J: TRBJ1-1
D: NA
size: NA
DNA: TGTGCCAGCAGCTTAACAGGCCCTGATGAAGCTTTCTTT
CDR3: CASSLTGPDEAFF

V: TRBV4-2
J: TRBJ2-1
D: NA
size: NA
DNA: TGTGCCAGCAGCCAATTCGGGGAATCTGGGAATGAGCAGTTCTTC
CDR3: CASSQFGESGNEQFF

V: TRBV7-8
J: TRBJ2-5
D: TRBD1
size: NA
DNA: TGTGCCAGCAGCCCTCGGGACAGGGGGTTTGGGACCCAGTACTTC
CDR3: CASSPRDRGFGTQYF

V: TRBV27
J: TRBJ1-5
D: NA
size: NA
DNA: TGTGCCAGCAGCCAACGGACGGGAAATAGCAATCAGCCCCAGCATTTT
CDR3: CASSQRTGNSNQPQHF

V: TRBV5-1
J: TRBJ1-3
D: NA
size: NA
DNA: TGCGCCAGCAGCCCGACAGGAGGAAACACCATATATTTT
CDR3: CASSPTGGNTIYF

V: TRBV18
J: TRBJ2-3
D: TRBD2
size: NA
DNA: TGTGCCAGCTCATCGGGACTAGCCGCAGATACGCAGTATTTT
CDR3: CASSSGLAADTQYF

V: TRBV7-2
J: TRBJ2-5
D: NA
size: few
DNA: TGTGCCAGCAGCCTAGTAGTGGACCCCCAAGAGACCCAGTACTTC
CDR3: CASSLVVDPQETQYF

V: TRBV7-5
J: TRBJ1-1
D: NA
size: NA
DNA: TGTGCCAGCAGCTTGGGACACATGAACACTGAAGCTTTCTTT
CDR3: CASSLGHMNTEAFF

V: TRBV5-4
J: TRBJ1-1
D: NA
size: NA
DNA: TGTGCCAGCAGCTTGGGCCAGAGAATGGTAGCTTTCTTT
CDR3: CASSLGQRMVAFF

V: TRBV18
J: TRBJ1-4
D: TRBD1
size: once
DNA: TGTGCCAGCTCACGACAGGGACTTCCAACTAATGAAAAACTGTTTTTT
CDR3: CASSRQGLPTNEKLFF

V: TRBV27
J: TRBJ2-4
D: TRBD2
size: NA
DNA: TGTGCCAGCAGACCTCTTAGCGGGATAGCCAAAAACATTCAGTACTTC
CDR3: CASRPLSGIAKNIQYF

V: TRBV4-1
J: TRBJ1-1
D: NA
size: few
DNA: TGCGCCTCCTCGTTGGACCGGAACACTGAAGCTTTCTTT
CDR3: CASSLDRNTEAFF

V: TRBV5-1
J: TRBJ1-2
D: NA
size: NA
DNA: TGCGCCAGCAGTCAGGGCTATGGCTACACCTTC
CDR3: CASSQGYGYTF

V: TRBV6-6
J: TRBJ1-3
D: NA
size: once
DNA: TGTGCCAGCAGTCCGACTGGGTATGAAAACACCATATATTTT
CDR3: CASSPTGYENTIYF